This entry lists 23 T cell receptor beta chains sequenced from one sample in a study of response to subunit inactivated influenza vaccine. TCRdb fed the RT-PCR reads into MiXCR, producing one record per CDR3 protein. This sample has about 190,000 distinct CDR3 sequences, with around 14% found just once. The sequenced sample was CD8+ T cells sorted from PBMCs, obtained more than 4 days after vaccination. These receptors came from a man over 45 who received an inactivated influenza vaccine.

There are a few counts of this clonotype. The V and J genes are TRBV29-1 and TRBJ2-7, with 9 nucleotides matching TRBD2. CDR1 is SQVTM, CDR2 ANQGSEA, per germline. The CDR3 runs to 18 residues. Losses at the gene ends were 4 bases for V and 3 bases for J; bases not matched to a gene: 19. CDR3 in amino acids: CSVVGSSGIGYSDYEQYF. The CDR3 DNA reads as TGCAGCGTTGTGGGGTCTAGCGGGATTGGTTACTCCGACTACGAGCAGTACTTC.

The sample holds one count of this clonotype. The chain uses TRBV12-3 or TRBV12-4 and TRBJ1-4; D gene unclear. Trimming stripped 5 bases from V and 6 bases from J, with 16 bases between. The CDR3 length is 15 residues. The CDR3 reads CASSPPPPMDEKLFF. The CDR3 coding sequence is TGTGCCAGCAGTCCCCCCCCTCCAATGGATGAAAAACTGTTTTTT.

This clonotype was picked up many times. The rearrangement joins TRBV5-6 to TRBJ2-2; no definite D call. The V end was cut by 2 bases, the J end by 9 bases, with 8 bases between. CDR1 and CDR2 from the germline V gene are SGHDT and YYEEEE. CDR3 length: 12 amino acids. As DNA, the CDR3 is TGTGCCAGCAGCTTTGGGTCCTGGGAGCTGTTTTTT. The encoded protein is CASSFGSWELFF.

This clonotype was seen many times. The chain carries TRBV12-3 or TRBV12-4 and TRBJ1-1; 9 positions match TRBD1. The V and J ends lost 6 bases and 6 bases, in that order; junction bases with no gene match: 14. The CDR3 consists of 16 residues. The CDR3 protein is CASSLRVGTGLAEAFF. The DNA for the CDR3 is TGTGCCAGCAGCCTTAGGGTTGGGACAGGGTTGGCTGAAGCTTTCTTT.

This sequence joins TRBV10-3 and TRBJ2-1, with 9 positions matching TRBD1. This CDR3 spans 14 amino acids. V lost 7 bases and J lost 7; bases outside the gene matches: 8. Germline CDR1 is ENHRY and CDR2 is SYGVKD. CDR3 loop: CAITTGQGGNEQFF. The CDR3 DNA is TGTGCCATCACAACGGGACAGGGTGGGAATGAGCAGTTCTTC.

The V and J genes are TRBV12-3 or TRBV12-4 and TRBJ2-7; a weak D match, TRBD1 (5 bases). The CDR3 runs to 14 residues. Trimming stripped 3 bases from V and 2 bases from J, with 11 bases between. CDR3 sequence: CASSLSDTTYEQYF. For the CDR3, the DNA is TGTGCCAGCAGTTTGTCGGACACGACCTACGAGCAGTACTTC.

This clonotype was seen a handful of times. The V and J genes are TRBV13 and TRBJ2-2; D is undetermined. Trimming shortened V by 1 base and J by 7 bases, and 10 bases separated the two germline ends. This CDR3 has 14 amino acids. Germline V gene data show CDR1 as PRHDT and CDR2 as FYEKMQ (reference sequence). The CDR3 bases are TGTGCCAGCAGCTTAGCCCTTAGAGGCGGGGAGCTGTTTTTT. This gives the protein CASSLALRGGELFF.

This clonotype was seen a few times. The genes are TRBV5-6 and TRBJ2-4; possibly TRBD1 for D (6 bases). The CDR3 totals 13 residues. Germline CDR1 is SGHDT and CDR2 is YYEEEE. V was shortened by 0 bases and J by 8 bases, with 9 bases between the two germline ends. The CDR3 bases are TGTGCCAGCAGCTTGGAACAGGGTCACATTCAGTACTTC. Residues: CASSLEQGHIQYF.

This clonotype was observed a few times. The CDR3 nucleotides are TGTGCCAGCAGTTTAGAACACACCAGCGCGACCTACGAGCAGTACTTC. This gives the protein CASSLEHTSATYEQYF. The chain employs TRBV27 and TRBJ2-7; D is undetermined. Between the trimmed V and J ends, which lost 2 bases and 2 bases, there was a span of 16 bases. CDR1 MNHEY and CDR2 SMNVEV come from the germline V gene (reference sequence). This CDR3 comprises 16 residues.

V gene TRBV4-2 combines with J gene TRBJ2-1; unclear D gene. Germline loops: CDR1 LGHNA, CDR2 YNFKEQ. V lost 3 bases to trimming and J lost 6 bases, with 9 bases between them. CDR3 length: 13 residues. CDR3 sequence (DNA): TGTGCCAGCAGCCACGGGCCTGCCAATGAGCAGTTCTTC. It yields the protein CASSHGPANEQFF.

J is TRBJ1-2 and V is TRBV29-1; possibly TRBD1 for D (6 bases). V lost 6 bases, J lost 5 bases, and 13 bases lay in between. The CDR3 covers 12 residues. CDR1 is SQVTM and CDR2 is ANQGSEA in the germline V gene. The CDR3 DNA reads TGCAGCGTCCCGGGGCAGGGGTATGGCTACACCTTC. This encodes CSVPGQGYGYTF.

This clonotype was recorded a few times. This sequence joins TRBV11-1 and TRBJ2-1, with 13 nucleotides matching TRBD2. The V and J ends lost 1 base and 2 bases, in that order; junction bases with no gene match: 8. This CDR3 has 19 residues. Germline V gene data show CDR1 as SGHAT and CDR2 as FQDESV (reference sequence). The CDR3 region is CASSLVTSGRASAYNEQFF. CDR3 in DNA: TGTGCCAGCAGCTTAGTTACTAGCGGGAGGGCCTCGGCCTACAATGAGCAGTTCTTC.

This clonotype appeared a few times. This rearrangement joins TRBV7-2 to TRBJ2-3; 12 bases fit TRBD2. The germline V gene has CDR1 SGHTA and CDR2 FQGNSA. V lost 2 bases and J lost 5; bases outside the gene matches: 8. The CDR3 is 17 residues long. This chain's CDR3 is CASSLWSGGLAGDTQYF. The CDR3 nucleotides read TGTGCCAGCAGCTTATGGTCTGGGGGACTAGCGGGAGATACGCAGTATTTT. The full variable domain, its missing parts supplied by reference TRBV7-2 and TRBJ2-3, is GAGVSQSPSNKVTEKGKDVELRCDPISGHTALYWYRQSLGQGLEFLIYFQGNSAPDKSGLPSDRFSAERTGGSVSTLTIQRTQQEDSAVYLCASSLWSGGLAGDTQYFGPGTRLTVL.

This rearrangement joins TRBV20-1 to TRBJ2-1; unclear D gene. The V and J ends lost 0 bases and 6 bases respectively, with 18 bases between them. Per the germline V gene, CDR1 is DFQATT and CDR2 is SNEGSKA (reference sequence). This CDR3 contains 16 residues. The CDR3 reads CSARDSSQRMGNEQFF. CDR3 nucleotides: TGCAGTGCTAGAGATAGTTCACAGAGGATGGGCAATGAGCAGTTCTTC.

This clonotype was observed at least ten times. The genes are TRBV4-1 and TRBJ2-1; D not certain. Germline V gene lookup returns CDR1 MGHRA and CDR2 YSYEKL. Trimming stripped 0 bases from V and 7 bases from J, with 19 bases between. The CDR3 spans 17 residues. The CDR3 sequence is CASSQDLLGLVLNEQFF. CDR3 nucleotide sequence: TGCGCCAGCAGCCAAGATCTCCTAGGGTTAGTTCTGAATGAGCAGTTCTTC.

This clonotype was observed a handful of times. The chain employs TRBV12-3 or TRBV12-4 and TRBJ1-2; D gene ambiguous. V lost 2 bases to trimming and J lost 6 bases, with 10 bases between them. CDR3 length: 13 amino acids. The CDR3 DNA follows: TGTGCCAGCAGTTTAAACGGGCCCGATGGCTACACCTTC. Amino acids: CASSLNGPDGYTF.

Ten or more counts support this clonotype. The V gene is TRBV7-8, the J gene TRBJ2-1; D gene uncertain. Germline CDR1 and CDR2: SGHVS and FQNEAQ. Deletions cut 1 base from V and 7 bases from J, with 2 bases between. CDR3 length: 11 residues. Written as DNA, the CDR3 is TGTGCCAGCAGCTTAGGGAATGAGCAGTTCTTC. Protein product: CASSLGNEQFF.

This clonotype showed up many times. V and J are TRBV20-1 and TRBJ2-7, with 8 bases matching TRBD2. CDR3 length: 15 amino acids. CDR1 is DFQATT, CDR2 SNEGSKA, per germline (reference sequence). V dropped 3 bases and J dropped 3; count of bases not matched to a gene: 10. CDR3 sequence: CSARAEAGAFYEQYF. Written as DNA, the CDR3 is TGCAGTGCTAGGGCCGAAGCGGGGGCATTCTACGAGCAGTACTTC.

The table lists this clonotype with a few counts. V gene TRBV7-9 combines with J gene TRBJ2-7; D perhaps matches TRBD2 (5 bases). Per germline, CDR1 SEHNR and CDR2 FQNEAQ (reference sequence). This CDR3 contains 15 residues. V lost 4 bases, J lost 3 bases, and 16 bases lay in between. The CDR3 reads CASSSGLSPHYEQYF. CDR3 coding DNA: TGTGCCAGCAGCTCAGGACTTAGTCCTCACTACGAGCAGTACTTC.

The sample holds a few counts of this clonotype. V usage is TRBV5-1 and J usage is TRBJ2-1, with D unresolved. The V gene's germline CDR1 is SGHRS and CDR2 YFSETQ. Trimming stripped 0 bases from V and 6 bases from J, with 10 bases between. The CDR3 totals 14 residues. This chain's CDR3 is CASSLAPFGNEQFF. The CDR3 bases are TGCGCCAGCAGCTTGGCCCCTTTTGGCAATGAGCAGTTCTTC.

This clonotype was picked up a small number of times. The chain joins TRBV19 to TRBJ1-1, with D possibly TRBD1 on 5 matching bases. Germline V gives CDR1 LNHDA, CDR2 SQIVND (reference sequence). This CDR3 is built from 14 residues. V was clipped by 5 bases and J by 4 bases, with 14 bases between them. The CDR3 bases are TGTGCCAGTAGTGCAGGGACTGGGGGCACTGAAGCTTTCTTT. It codes for CASSAGTGGTEAFF.

The rearrangement uses TRBV5-1 and TRBJ2-3, with 10 bases matching TRBD2. Germline V gives CDR1 SGHRS, CDR2 YFSETQ. After removal of 6 bases from V and 0 bases from J, the junction contained 7 bases not matched to a gene. The CDR3 loop spans 16 amino acids. CDR3 bases: TGCGCCAGCAAAGCGGGGGGGCTCTCTAGCACAGATACGCAGTATTTT. Its protein is CASKAGGLSSTDTQYF.

The chain has TRBV7-3 and TRBJ2-3, with 13 bases aligning to TRBD2. V lost 2 bases to trimming and J lost 0 bases; unmatched junction nucleotides: 2. The germline CDR1 and CDR2 sequences are SGHTA and FQGTGA. The CDR3 runs 17 residues. The DNA for the CDR3 is TGTGCCAGCAGCTTATCGGGACTAGCGGGAAGCACAGATACGCAGTATTTT. Translated: CASSLSGLAGSTDTQYF.